The rows below give T cell receptor beta chains drawn from one sample of a study of T cell responses to AZD1222 COVID-19 vaccine. Data came from immunoSEQ multiplex PCR; TCRdb stores just in-frame clones and leaves some out. The profile shows about 110,000 clones, roughly nine tenths of them singletons. The specimen was peripheral blood, collected on day 0 of AZD1222 vaccination. The receptors were gathered from an adult in good health. Both conserved end residues are part of each CDR3. Each record gives: D gene, clone size, J gene, CDR3 length, V gene, CDR3 DNA, CDR3 protein. The D gene is left open where the match is weak. Size is omitted from some rows. Given values are once, few, many or a class for expanded clones.

. . TRBJ1-1 15 TRBV6-5 TGTGCCAGCAGTTACAATTGGGGGGTGAGTACTGAAGCTTTCTTT CASSYNWGVSTEAFF
TRBD2 . TRBJ2-5 16 TRBV14 TGTGCCAGCAGCCCCCGGACTAGCGGGGGGGCGGGGACCCAGTACTTC CASSPRTSGGAGTQYF
TRBD2 . TRBJ2-3 15 TRBV6-5 TGTGCCAGTCGAGCGACTAGCGGGACCACAGATACGCAGTATTTT CASRATSGTTDTQYF
. . TRBJ1-1 14 TRBV5-1 TGCGCCAGCAGCTCAGGCCCCATGAACACTGAAGCTTTCTTT CASSSGPMNTEAFF
. . TRBJ1-1 14 TRBV11-2 TGTGCCAGCAGCCCCTGGAGGCAGAACACTGAAGCTTTCTTT CASSPWRQNTEAFF
. . TRBJ1-1 16 TRBV4-2 TGTGCCAGCAGCCAAGATCAAGGGTGGGGAAACACTGAAGCTTTCTTT CASSQDQGWGNTEAFF
. once TRBJ1-5 15 TRBV5-5 TGTGCCAGCAGCTGGGACTTTGGGAGCAATCAGCCCCAGCATTTT CASSWDFGSNQPQHF
. . TRBJ2-2 14 TRBV7-8 TGTGCCAGCAGCTTAGAACCTGGGACCGGGGAGCTGTTTTTT CASSLEPGTGELFF
. . TRBJ2-6 15 TRBV7-2 TGTGCCAGCAGCTTCCGGCCCCCTGGGGCCAACGTCCTGACTTTC CASSFRPPGANVLTF
TRBD1 . TRBJ1-4 14 TRBV10-2 TGCGCCAGCAGTGAGCAGGGGGCAGGTGAAAAACTGTTTTTT CASSEQGAGEKLFF
. . TRBJ2-3 14 TRBV6-1 TGTGCCAGCAGTGAAGGGGGCGTAACAGATACGCAGTATTTT CASSEGGVTDTQYF
. . TRBJ1-2 13 TRBV6-5 TGTGCCAGCAACAGTGCGGTCGTCGGGGGCTACACCTTC CASNSAVVGGYTF
. . TRBJ1-4 17 TRBV15 TGTGCCACCAGCAGAGATGGTCCAGGGGAAGGGTATGAAAAACTGTTTTTT CATSRDGPGEGYEKLFF
. . TRBJ1-4 14 TRBV6-5 TGTGCCAGCAGTTACTCAAGGGGGGACGAAAAACTGTTTTTT CASSYSRGDEKLFF
TRBD2 once TRBJ2-1 16 TRBV2 TGTGCCAGCAGTGAATTAGGACTAGCGTTTGGGAATGAGCAGTTCTTC CASSELGLAFGNEQFF
. . TRBJ1-2 14 TRBV7-3 TGTGCCAGCAGCTTAAATCAGGGAGGCTATGGCTACACCTTC CASSLNQGGYGYTF
. . TRBJ2-1 16 TRBV5-6 TGTGCCAGCAGCTTGGCCGGAGGTATAACCTACAATGAGCAGTTCTTC CASSLAGGITYNEQFF
TRBD2 . TRBJ2-1 14 TRBV27 TGTGCCAGCAGGGCTAGCGGGGGGTACAATGAGCAGTTCTTC CASRASGGYNEQFF
. . TRBJ1-1 13 TRBV7-3 TGTGCCAGCAGCCTACAGTGGAACACTGAAGCTTTCTTT CASSLQWNTEAFF
TRBD2 . TRBJ2-3 15 TRBV10-3 TGTGCCATCAGGGATAGCGGGGACATCACAGATACGCAGTATTTT CAIRDSGDITDTQYF
TRBD1 . TRBJ1-6 14 TRBV4-2 TGTGCCAGCAGCCTAGGACAGGGGGATTCACCCCTCCACTTT CASSLGQGDSPLHF
TRBD2 . TRBJ2-1 17 TRBV2 TGTGCCAGCAGTGAATGGGGCCTAGCGGACGCCTACAATGAGCAGTTCTTC CASSEWGLADAYNEQFF
. . TRBJ1-1 15 TRBV19 TGTGCCAGTAGTGACGCCTCGACAGGGAACACTGAAGCTTTCTTT CASSDASTGNTEAFF
. . TRBJ1-1 17 TRBV27 TGTGCCAGCAGTTTATCGTGGGGGGGCCCCTTGAACACTGAAGCTTTCTTT CASSLSWGGPLNTEAFF
. . TRBJ1-6 15 TRBV18 TGTGCCAGCTCCTCGAAGGGAAATAATAATTCACCCCTCCACTTT CASSSKGNNNSPLHF
TRBD1 . TRBJ2-5 15 TRBV19 TGTGCCAGTACCGTGACAGGGGCCTTGGAAGAGACCCAGTACTTC CASTVTGALEETQYF
. . TRBJ1-3 13 TRBV19 TGTGCCAGTGGTACGGACTCTGGAAACACCATATATTTT CASGTDSGNTIYF
. . TRBJ2-7 13 TRBV18 TGTGCCAGCTCACCACCGACGACCTACGAGCAGTACTTC CASSPPTTYEQYF